The source of this T cell receptor (beta chain) is a study of response to subunit inactivated influenza vaccine. TCRdb recomputed calls from the RT-PCR reads with MiXCR, one row per CDR3 protein. The sample lists about 610,000 distinct CDR3 sequences, roughly 15% occurring once. This clonotype came up a few times. With 1 base clipped from V and 1 base from J, the junction kept 5 bases outside the gene matches. There are 17 residues in the CDR3. The sequence derives from a man between 50 and 59 years old who received an inactivated influenza vaccine. Sequencing was performed on PBMCs from blood, taken approximately 13 days after vaccination. The chain has TRBV12-3 or TRBV12-4 and TRBJ2-3; TRBD2 matches at 10 bases. The CDR3 DNA sequence: TGTGCCAGCAGTTTAGGAACTAGCGGGACCCGCACAGATACGCAGTATTTT. Its protein is CASSLGTSGTRTDTQYF.